These 32 T cell receptor beta chains were sequenced from one sample in a study of T cells in Graves' hyperthyroidism and ophthalmopathy. Template material for amplifying TCR beta CDR3 regions consisted of RNA transcripts. The study used the HTBI primer set for a first-round RT-PCR of the TCR CDR3. TCRdb reprocessed the multiplex PCR reads with MiXCR, giving one entry per CDR3 protein. The sample holds about 590,000 distinct CDR3 sequences; 15% to 18% are singletons and the top ten take less than 9.5%. Sequenced material: blood. These receptors all stem from a woman in her twenties or thirties with Graves' hyperthyroidism.

The chain couples TRBV7-6 to TRBJ2-2; 12 bases are shared with TRBD2. Germline V CDR1 and CDR2: SGHVS, FNYEAQ. This CDR3 has 18 amino acids. The V gene end was trimmed by 0 bases and the J gene end by 6 bases; junction bases not matched to a gene: 8. CDR3 region: CASSLALLAGGPPGELFF. DNA of the CDR3: TGTGCCAGCAGCTTAGCTCTCCTAGCGGGAGGGCCGCCCGGGGAGCTGTTTTTT.

In its sample, this clonotype was seen many times. This chain connects TRBV27 to TRBJ2-7; either TRBD1 or TRBD2 may supply D (5 bases each). CDR3 length: 16 residues. V was cut by 3 bases and J by 2 bases, with 17 bases left in between. The V gene's germline CDR1 is MNHEY and CDR2 SMNVEV (reference sequence). This chain's CDR3 is CASSFGSPRGAYEQYF. The CDR3 DNA reads as TGTGCCAGCAGTTTCGGTAGCCCTCGAGGGGCCTACGAGCAGTACTTC.

This clonotype was counted a few times. This chain uses TRBV7-9 with TRBJ2-5; D is possibly TRBD2 (5 bases). The CDR3 length is 16 residues. With 2 bases removed from V and 2 bases from J, the gap between germline ends came to 15 bases. Germline CDR1 and CDR2: SEHNR and FQNEAQ (reference sequence). Written as DNA, the CDR3 is TGTGCCAGCAGCTTAAGAGGGCGGGTCGAACAAGAGACCCAGTACTTC. As protein: CASSLRGRVEQETQYF.

The genes are TRBV5-6 and TRBJ1-2, with a possible D match to TRBD1 (6 bases). V gave up 0 bases and J gave up 4 bases, with 19 bases separating them. In germline, CDR1 is SGHDT, CDR2 YYEEEE. The CDR3 is 17 residues long. CDR3 sequence reads: CASSLGMDRGGRYGYTF. CDR3 bases: TGTGCCAGCAGCTTGGGAATGGACCGGGGGGGCCGCTATGGCTACACCTTC.

The V call is TRBV11-2, the J call TRBJ2-3; 10 nucleotides match TRBD2. V shed 8 bases and J 7 bases; nucleotides not matched to a gene: 6. Per the germline V gene, CDR1 is SGHAT and CDR2 is FQNNGV. CDR3 size: 13 residues. The CDR3 reads CASASGSSNTQYF. In DNA form, the CDR3 reads TGTGCCAGCGCTAGCGGGAGTTCTAATACGCAGTATTTT.

This clonotype occurred many times. The rearrangement links TRBV2 to TRBJ2-5; possible D gene TRBD2, 6 bases. Germline loops: CDR1 SNHLY, CDR2 FYNNEI. The CDR3 is 13 residues long. Trimming removed 7 bases at V and 5 bases at J, with 14 bases between. The CDR3 bases are TGTGCCAGCATTTCGGGAGAGGTTGAGACCCAGTACTTC. It translates to CASISGEVETQYF.

This clonotype was seen at least ten times. The V gene is TRBV6-1, the J gene TRBJ1-1; maybe TRBD1 (6 bases). V was shortened by 7 bases and J by 8 bases, with 14 bases between the two germline ends. The CDR3 is 12 residues long. CDR1 MNHNS and CDR2 SASEGT come from the germline V gene. CDR3 bases: TGTGCCAGCATCAACAGGGCCGCCGAAGCTTTCTTT. This translates into CASINRAAEAFF.

This clonotype came up many times. The genes are TRBV18 and TRBJ2-3; D ambiguous. Germline V gene lookup returns CDR1 KGHSH and CDR2 LQKENI. The CDR3 covers 12 residues. Trimming cost V 3 bases and J 8 bases, with 9 bases left between them. The CDR3 bases are TGTGCCAGCTCACCGGGCCCAAGTACGCAGTATTTT. This codes for CASSPGPSTQYF. The complete variable domain, with remaining parts taken from reference TRBV18 and TRBJ2-3, reads NAGVMQNPRHLVRRRGQEARLRCSPMKGHSHVYWYRQLPEEGLKFMVYLQKENIIDESGMPKERFSAEFPKEGPSILRIQQVVRGDSAAYFCASSPGPSTQYFGPGTRLTVL.

The V and J genes are TRBV9 and TRBJ2-2; no firm D call. Germline CDR1 reads SGDLS; CDR2 reads YYNGEE. CDR3 length: 15 residues. Trimming removed 2 bases from V and 4 bases from J, with 12 bases in between. The CDR3 loop is CASSVLAASTGELFF. The CDR3 coding sequence is TGTGCCAGCAGCGTTCTGGCAGCGAGCACCGGGGAGCTGTTTTTT.

This clonotype was detected many times. The CDR3 sequence is CASSERGESYNEQFF. Written as DNA, the CDR3 is TGTGCCAGCAGTGAACGGGGTGAGTCCTACAATGAGCAGTTCTTC. The chain uses TRBV2 and TRBJ2-1, with TRBD2 as a possible D gene (5 bases). The CDR3 is made up of 15 amino acids. V was clipped by 2 bases and J by 1 base, with 9 bases between them. Germline CDR1 SNHLY, CDR2 FYNNEI.

This chain uses TRBV9 with TRBJ2-5, with 10 positions matching TRBD2. This CDR3 comprises 14 residues. J lost 7 bases, V lost 5 bases, and 8 bases had no gene match. CDR1 SGDLS and CDR2 YYNGEE come from the germline V gene. The CDR3 reads CASRGSGGYGTQYF. The CDR3 DNA reads as TGTGCCAGCAGGGGTAGCGGGGGGTACGGGACCCAGTACTTC.

CDR3 DNA: TGTGCCAGCAGCCACTTGGCGGACGAGCAGTACTTC. It specifies CASSHLADEQYF. The chain uses TRBV3-1 and TRBJ2-7; no clear D. Per the germline V gene, CDR1 is LGHDT and CDR2 is YNNKEL (reference sequence). V gave up 3 bases and J gave up 5 bases, with 8 bases separating them. CDR3 length: 12 amino acids.

The CDR3 sequence is CATSRRDGNTEAFF. CDR3 bases: TGTGCCACCAGCAGACGGGACGGGAACACTGAAGCTTTCTTT. J is TRBJ1-1 and V is TRBV15; D is possibly TRBD1 (5 bases). V lost 2 bases to trimming and J lost 1 base, with 8 bases between them. CDR1 and CDR2 (germline): LNHNV, YYDKDF (reference sequence). The CDR3 is 14 amino acids.

A note on this clonotype: A much larger clone is a single base away; this may be a read error. This chain joins TRBV2 and TRBJ2-5; no clear D gene. Germline CDR1 is SNHLY and CDR2 is FYNNEI. There are 10 residues in the CDR3. As DNA, the CDR3 is TGTGTCAGCAGTGAAGGGTCGTTCTACTTC. Its protein is CVSSEGSFYF.

This clonotype was detected many times. The CDR3 nucleotides are TGTGCCAGCAGCTTAGGGTCCCATATCTCTGGGGGGAGGGCCTACAATGAGCAGTTCTTC. This encodes CASSLGSHISGGRAYNEQFF. The chain employs TRBV7-2 and TRBJ2-1; 7 bases are a match to TRBD2. The germline V gene encodes CDR1 SGHTA and CDR2 FQGNSA. J lost 2 bases, V lost 1 base, and 17 bases had no gene match. This CDR3 has 20 residues.

This clonotype was observed a few times. This chain joins TRBV6-1 and TRBJ2-5; a possible D gene is TRBD1 (6 bases). Trimming stripped 6 bases from V and 6 bases from J, with 11 bases between. The CDR3 contains 12 residues. CDR1 MNHNS and CDR2 SASEGT come from the germline V gene. The DNA for the CDR3 is TGTGCCAGCAGCGTCAGGGGTCAGACCCAGTACTTC. Protein product: CASSVRGQTQYF.

The sample holds many counts of this clonotype. This chain links TRBV20-1 with TRBJ1-3; D is undetermined. The CDR3 is 12 residues long. Germline V gene lookup returns CDR1 DFQATT and CDR2 SNEGSKA (reference sequence). This CDR3 reads CSARVSGNTIYF. The CDR3 DNA reads as TGCAGCGCTCGGGTATCTGGAAACACCATATATTTT.

In this sample, this clonotype turned up many times. The J gene is TRBJ2-3, the V gene TRBV3-1, with D maybe TRBD1 (5 bases). Germline V lookup: CDR1 LGHDT, CDR2 YNNKEL (reference sequence). V was clipped by 1 base and J by 4 bases, with 12 bases between them. This CDR3 region has 15 residues. CDR3 DNA: TGTGCCAGCAGCCAAGCAAGGGGCGGAGCAGATACGCAGTATTTT. It yields the protein CASSQARGGADTQYF.

This clonotype was seen repeatedly, ten times or more. J is TRBJ2-7 and V is TRBV2; D possibly uses TRBD1 or TRBD2 (5 bases each). The CDR3 consists of 14 residues. Between the trimmed V and J ends, which lost 8 bases and 0 bases, there was a span of 14 bases. Germline values: CDR1 SNHLY, CDR2 FYNNEI. The CDR3 loop reads CASQRDGLSYEQYF. For the CDR3, the DNA is TGTGCCAGCCAGAGGGACGGGCTCTCCTACGAGCAGTACTTC. The full variable domain, its missing parts supplied by reference TRBV2 and TRBJ2-7, is EPEVTQTPSHQVTQMGQEVILRCVPISNHLYFYWYRQILGQKVEFLVSFYNNEISEKSEIFDDQFSVERPDGSNFTLKIRSTKLEDSAMYFCASQRDGLSYEQYFGPGTRLTVT.

In this sample, this clonotype turned up many times. The J gene is TRBJ2-7, the V gene TRBV13, with TRBD2 identical over 7 bases. Trimming removed 4 bases from V and 6 bases from J; junction bases left unmatched: 3. The CDR3 runs to 12 residues. CDR1 and CDR2 from the germline V gene are PRHDT and FYEKMQ (reference sequence). The CDR3 loop is CASSSPGGEQYF. Written as DNA, the CDR3 is TGTGCCAGCAGCTCGCCGGGAGGCGAGCAGTACTTC. Looking up the rest from reference TRBV13 and TRBJ2-7 gives the full variable domain: AAGVIQSPRHLIKEKRETATLKCYPIPRHDTVYWYQQGPGQDPQFLISFYEKMQSDKGSIPDRFSAQQFSDYHSELNMSSLELGDSALYFCASSSPGGEQYFGPGTRLTVT.

This clonotype was detected many times. This chain connects TRBV6-2 or TRBV6-3 to TRBJ2-5, with D unclear. Looked up from germline, CDR1 is MNHEY and CDR2 is SVGEGT. This CDR3 contains 14 residues. Deletions cut 6 bases from V and 4 bases from J, with 15 bases between. Written as DNA, the CDR3 is TGTGCCAGCAGCCTAACTCGGTTTCCAGAGACCCAGTACTTC. This codes for CASSLTRFPETQYF.

This clonotype showed up many times. The V gene is TRBV12-3 or TRBV12-4, the J gene TRBJ1-1, with 11 bases aligning to TRBD1. The CDR3 is 16 amino acids. The trim removed 5 bases at V and 4 bases at J, leaving 9 bases unmatched. The CDR3 nucleotides read TGTGCCAGCAGTCCCGGACAGGGGGCGCTTCCCACTGAAGCTTTCTTT. This codes for CASSPGQGALPTEAFF.

V is TRBV27 and J is TRBJ1-1, with 10 positions matching TRBD1. Germline V CDR1 and CDR2: MNHEY, SMNVEV (reference sequence). The V gene end was trimmed by 2 bases and the J gene end by 4 bases; junction bases not matched to a gene: 10. The CDR3 length is 17 residues. The DNA for the CDR3 is TGTGCCAGCAGTTTAGAGACAGGGGGCGTTCGAGGCACTGAAGCTTTCTTT. Protein: CASSLETGGVRGTEAFF.

This clonotype has a count of ten or more. The V call is TRBV24-1, the J call TRBJ2-5; TRBD1 matches at 9 bases. Germline CDR1 is KGHDR and CDR2 is SFDVKD. V lost 6 bases to trimming and J lost 4 bases; unmatched junction nucleotides: 11. This CDR3 region has 16 residues. CDR3 region: CATSSSGTGSLETQYF. The CDR3 region has the DNA TGTGCCACCAGTTCGTCTGGGACAGGGTCGTTAGAGACCCAGTACTTC.

This clonotype was counted ten times or more. This sequence joins TRBV7-3 and TRBJ2-3; D not certain. The V end lost 5 bases, the J end lost 6 bases, and 18 bases lay between the germline ends. Germline values: CDR1 SGHTA, CDR2 FQGTGA. The CDR3 is 15 amino acids. In nucleotides, the CDR3 is TGTGCCAGCAGCCGGAAACGCTCCGTGGGGGATACGCAGTATTTT. Residues: CASSRKRSVGDTQYF. The variable domain in full, completed from reference TRBV7-3 and TRBJ2-3, reads GAGVSQTPSNKVTEKGKYVELRCDPISGHTALYWYRQSLGQGPEFLIYFQGTGAADDSGLPNDRFFAVRPEGSVSTLKIQRTERGDSAVYLCASSRKRSVGDTQYFGPGTRLTVL.

V usage is TRBV9 and J usage is TRBJ1-2; no clear D gene. The CDR3 has 14 residues. V was pared by 3 bases and J by 3 bases, with 12 bases between. CDR1 SGDLS and CDR2 YYNGEE come from the germline V gene. The CDR3 sequence is CASSAQSLDYGYTF. The CDR3, as DNA: TGTGCCAGCAGCGCACAAAGTTTGGACTATGGCTACACCTTC.

This clonotype was recorded a few times. The gene calls are TRBV15 and TRBJ1-1, with TRBD1 identical over 10 bases. Per germline, CDR1 LNHNV and CDR2 YYDKDF (reference sequence). The CDR3 loop spans 13 amino acids. The trim removed 6 bases at V and 5 bases at J, leaving 3 bases unmatched. The CDR3: CATRDRGITEAFF. The CDR3 DNA follows: TGTGCCACCAGGGACAGGGGGATAACTGAAGCTTTCTTT.

This clonotype was seen ten or more times. This chain joins TRBV5-6 and TRBJ2-2, with TRBD2 matching over 7 bases. The CDR3 totals 16 residues. The trim removed 0 bases at V and 2 bases at J, leaving 4 bases unmatched. The germline CDR1 and CDR2 sequences are SGHDT and YYEEEE. The CDR3 loop is CASSLERGFNTGELFF. The CDR3 region has the DNA TGTGCCAGCAGCTTGGAGCGGGGTTTCAACACCGGGGAGCTGTTTTTT.

Written as DNA, the CDR3 is TGTGCCAGCAGTTCCGGTAGCGGGAGTGGCGAGCAGTACTTC. Translating it yields CASSSGSGSGEQYF. This chain uses TRBV13 with TRBJ2-7; 9 bases align to TRBD2. The V and J ends lost 6 bases and 6 bases, in that order; junction bases with no gene match: 9. CDR1 and CDR2 from the germline V gene are PRHDT and FYEKMQ (reference sequence). The CDR3 is made up of 14 amino acids.

At least ten counts were recorded for this clonotype. This rearrangement joins TRBV30 to TRBJ2-3; 11 nucleotides agree with TRBD1. From germline, CDR1 is GTSNPN and CDR2 SVGIG (reference sequence). The length of the CDR3 is 14 residues. V was clipped by 2 bases and J by 8 bases; unmatched bases: 6. CDR3 bases: TGTGCCTGGAGTTTGGGACAGGGGGTCCGTACGCAGTATTTT. It specifies CAWSLGQGVRTQYF.

The chain is built from TRBV5-1 and TRBJ1-1, with D possibly matching TRBD1 (5 bases). Trimming removed 0 bases at V and 0 bases at J, with 15 bases between. The germline V gene has CDR1 SGHRS and CDR2 YFSETQ. The CDR3 extends over 17 amino acids. CDR3: CASSLAGGPAVNTEAFF. The CDR3 region has the DNA TGCGCCAGCAGCTTGGCCGGGGGACCCGCTGTGAACACTGAAGCTTTCTTT.

This clonotype occurred many times. The chain recombines TRBV28 with TRBJ1-2; unclear D gene. The V and J ends lost 1 base and 4 bases respectively, with 10 bases between them. Germline V gives CDR1 MDHEN, CDR2 SYDVKM. CDR3 length equals 14 residues. The CDR3, as DNA: TGTGCCAGCAGTTTATCGAGTGGCAGCTATGGCTACACCTTC. Amino acids: CASSLSSGSYGYTF.